This T cell receptor beta chain was obtained from a study of CD8+ T cells in alopecia areata. CDR1 and CDR2 from the germline V gene are SEHNR and FQNEAQ (reference sequence). CDR3 length: 13 amino acids. V lost 5 bases, J lost 5 bases, and 12 bases lay in between. RNA was extracted and reverse transcribed into cDNA as the sequencing template. Here immunoSEQ multiplex PCR was the method, and the copy in TCRdb shows in-frame clones only, minus some. The data show fewer than 250,000 clones, about 53% seen once. The specimen comprised CD4+ T cells sorted from blood, sampled at week 0. J is TRBJ1-1 and V is TRBV7-9; D unclear. This sequence originates from a human donor with alopecia areata. CDR3 loop: CASSPGAWTEAFF. The DNA for the CDR3 is TGTGCCAGCAGCCCCGGTGCGTGGACTGAAGCTTTCTTT. Full variable domain (outside the CDR3, taken from reference TRBV7-9 and TRBJ1-1): DTGVSQNPRHKITKRGQNVTFRCDPISEHNRLYWYRQTLGQGPEFLTYFQNEAQLEKSRLLSDRFSAERPKGSFSTLEIQRTEQGDSAMYLCASSPGAWTEAFFGQGTRLTVV.